The 23 T cell receptor beta chains below come from one sample, sequenced in a study of cytomegalovirus exposure and HLA in healthy donors (dated by TCRdb to about 2017). Library preparation employed the immunoSEQ multiplex PCR assay. For the multiplex PCR, a mixture combining 60 forward primers for TCR Vbeta segments and 13 reverse primers for TCR Jbeta segments was used. The source is immuneACCESS, and TCRdb retained only in-frame sequences with V and J called. Part of the clones is not carried over; for the studies checked, unresolved V genes explain less than half of this, and the remainder is unexplained. Present in this sample are some 170,000 clones, 70% to 80% of which were seen just once. The ten largest clonotypes hold 2.9% of the sample. Sequenced input: PBMCs. These receptors were obtained from a male donor in good health and CMV-seronegative.

The chain employs TRBV4-1 and TRBJ2-6; the match to TRBD1 covers 7 bases. The CDR3 spans 15 residues. Losses at the gene ends were 3 bases for V and 2 bases for J; bases not matched to a gene: 1. The germline V gene has CDR1 MGHRA and CDR2 YSYEKL. This chain's CDR3 is CASSHDRAGANVLTF. CDR3 coding DNA: TGCGCCAGCAGCCATGACAGGGCTGGGGCCAACGTCCTGACTTTC.

The chain links TRBV27 to TRBJ1-5; no firm D call. The CDR3 runs to 12 residues. The germline gives CDR1 MNHEY, CDR2 SMNVEV (reference sequence). Trimming shortened V by 1 base and J by 9 bases, and 7 bases separated the two germline ends. In DNA form, the CDR3 reads TGTGCCAGCAGTTTATACCCAGGGCCCCAGCATTTT. Its translation is CASSLYPGPQHF.

The genes are TRBV30 and TRBJ2-7; D gene uncertain. CDR1 GTSNPN and CDR2 SVGIG come from the germline V gene (reference sequence). V lost 0 bases and J lost 0, with 9 bases in between. This CDR3 contains 14 residues. The CDR3: CAWSVDQNSYEQYF. In DNA form, the CDR3 reads TGTGCCTGGAGTGTAGATCAGAACTCCTACGAGCAGTACTTC.

The rearrangement links TRBV6-5 to TRBJ1-1, with D possibly matching TRBD1 (5 bases). With 6 bases removed from V and 0 bases from J, the gap between germline ends came to 14 bases. Germline loops: CDR1 MNHEY, CDR2 SVGAGI. CDR3 length equals 15 residues. CDR3 sequence (DNA): TGTGCCAGCAGACCCACAGGTTGGGTGAACACTGAAGCTTTCTTT. This gives the protein CASRPTGWVNTEAFF.

The chain links TRBV11-3 to TRBJ2-1; 9 positions agree with TRBD2. CDR3 length: 15 residues. V lost 2 bases to trimming and J lost 8 bases; unmatched junction nucleotides: 7. Germline CDR1 is SGHNT and CDR2 is YENEEA. The CDR3 reads CASSLMAGGPHEQFF. CDR3 bases: TGTGCCAGCAGCTTAATGGCGGGAGGGCCCCATGAGCAGTTCTTC.

J is TRBJ1-2 and V is TRBV29-1; 7 nucleotides match TRBD1. Trimming took 4 bases from V and 4 from J; bases not matched to a gene: 9. The CDR3 runs 14 residues. CDR1 is SQVTM and CDR2 is ANQGSEA in the germline V gene. The CDR3 loop is CSVGDSRVSYGYTF. CDR3 nucleotides: TGCAGCGTTGGGGACAGCCGGGTTAGCTATGGCTACACCTTC.

V and J are TRBV7-3 and TRBJ2-3; D is unclear. Trimming removed 5 bases from V and 1 base from J, with 13 bases in between. CDR3 length equals 15 residues. Germline V CDR1 and CDR2: SGHTA, FQGTGA. CDR3 DNA sequence: TGTGCCAGCAGCCCCCTCCTAGGAGGCACAGATACGCAGTATTTT. Translating gives CASSPLLGGTDTQYF. Drawing the rest from reference TRBV7-3 and TRBJ2-3, the complete variable domain is GAGVSQTPSNKVTEKGKYVELRCDPISGHTALYWYRQSLGQGPEFLIYFQGTGAADDSGLPNDRFFAVRPEGSVSTLKIQRTERGDSAVYLCASSPLLGGTDTQYFGPGTRLTVL.

This clone was seen a few times. The chain joins TRBV28 to TRBJ1-3; 7 bases are a match to TRBD1. The germline CDR1 and CDR2 sequences are MDHEN and SYDVKM. This CDR3 contains 16 residues. The J segment lost 0 bases and the V segment lost 5 bases, leaving 7 bases of the junction unmatched. The CDR3 bases are TGTGCCAGCAGTACGCCGACAGGGCCCTCTGGAAACACCATATATTTT. Its protein is CASSTPTGPSGNTIYF.

Note on this clone: Mismatch with germline at one junction end may stem from a read error. The chain joins TRBV7-9 to TRBJ1-5; 9 nucleotides match TRBD1. Germline loops: CDR1 SEHNR, CDR2 FQNEAQ (reference sequence). The CDR3 is 17 amino acids. This CDR3 is CSSSLLIGTGFDQPQHF. The CDR3 region has the DNA TGTTCCAGCAGCTTATTAATTGGGACAGGGTTCGATCAGCCCCAGCATTTT. The full variable domain, with the rest looked up from reference TRBV7-9 and TRBJ1-5, is DTGVSQNPRHKITKRGQNVTFRCDPISEHNRLYWYRQTLGQGPEFLTYFQNEAQLEKSRLLSDRFSAERPKGSFSTLEIQRTEQGDSAMYLCSSSLLIGTGFDQPQHFGDGTRLSIL.

The chain joins TRBV19 to TRBJ2-3; the match to TRBD2 covers 8 bases. This CDR3 comprises 17 residues. The germline gives CDR1 LNHDA, CDR2 SQIVND (reference sequence). The ends lost 5 bases at V and 3 bases at J; junction bases unmatched: 13. For the CDR3, the DNA is TGTGCCAGTAGTGCGGAGGTGGGCGGGGGGTCGACAGATACGCAGTATTTT. It codes for CASSAEVGGGSTDTQYF.

The J gene is TRBJ2-5, the V gene TRBV20-1, with D unresolved. Germline CDR1 DFQATT, CDR2 SNEGSKA (reference sequence). V gave up 4 bases and J gave up 5 bases, with 8 bases separating them. The CDR3 runs to 11 residues. As DNA, the CDR3 is TGCAGTGCTACCCCCCTGGAGACCCAGTACTTC. As protein: CSATPLETQYF.

This rearrangement joins TRBV10-2 to TRBJ1-6; TRBD1 matches 7 bases. V was pared by 7 bases and J by 4 bases, with 7 bases of the junction left unmatched. The CDR3 consists of 15 residues. The germline V gene encodes CDR1 WSHSY and CDR2 SAAADI. DNA of the CDR3: TGCGCCAGCATCCCACAGGGGAATTATAATTCACCCCTCCACTTT. This codes for CASIPQGNYNSPLHF.

The V and J genes are TRBV28 and TRBJ2-1, with 10 bases lining up with TRBD2. The germline V gene has CDR1 MDHEN and CDR2 SYDVKM. Unmatched junction bases numbered 8, after V lost 6 bases and J lost 6 bases. The CDR3 sequence is 15 residues long. The CDR3 DNA reads as TGTGCCAGCAGACCGCTAGCGGGAGAAGGCAATGAGCAGTTCTTC. Translating it yields CASRPLAGEGNEQFF.

The genes are TRBV6-5 and TRBJ2-7; no reliable D call. CDR3 size: 15 residues. V was cut by 0 bases and J by 2 bases, with 11 bases left in between. The germline gives CDR1 MNHEY, CDR2 SVGAGI. CDR3 sequence: CASSYSFLSAYEQYF. The DNA of the CDR3 is TGTGCCAGCAGTTACTCGTTCCTGTCTGCCTACGAGCAGTACTTC.

The chain is built from TRBV6-5 and TRBJ1-2, with D unclear. The germline V gene encodes CDR1 MNHEY and CDR2 SVGAGI. Trimming pared 5 bases from V and 2 bases from J, leaving 9 bases between. The CDR3 runs to 13 residues. The CDR3 coding sequence is TGTGCCAGCAGTGCGCAGGAAAACTATGGCTACACCTTC. Translated: CASSAQENYGYTF.

This clone has a handful of counts. This chain links TRBV7-8 with TRBJ2-2; 9 bases agree with TRBD1. CDR3 length equals 15 residues. Trimming removed 7 bases from V and 5 bases from J; junction bases left unmatched: 8. Germline lookup yields CDR1 SGHVS and CDR2 FQNEAQ. CDR3 in amino acids: CASIKSTGGTGELFF. CDR3 coding DNA: TGTGCCAGCATCAAATCGACAGGGGGAACCGGGGAGCTGTTTTTT.

The V call is TRBV28, the J call TRBJ2-7; 8 nucleotides match TRBD1. This CDR3 comprises 16 residues. With V trimmed by 0 bases and J by 4 bases, 8 bases remained unmatched. CDR1 is MDHEN and CDR2 is SYDVKM in the germline V gene. The CDR3 DNA reads TGTGCCAGCAGTTTATGGGGTACAGGGGGAGTGTACGAGCAGTACTTC. It yields the protein CASSLWGTGGVYEQYF. Supplemented by reference TRBV28 and TRBJ2-7, the full variable domain reads DVKVTQSSRYLVKRTGEKVFLECVQDMDHENMFWYRQDPGLGLRLIYFSYDVKMKEKGDIPEGYSVSREKKERFSLILESASTNQTSMYLCASSLWGTGGVYEQYFGPGTRLTVT.

The count of this clone is one. The V and J genes are TRBV9 and TRBJ2-7; TRBD1 aligns across 11 bases. In germline, CDR1 is SGDLS, CDR2 YYNGEE. There are 14 residues in the CDR3. V gave up 4 bases and J gave up 2 bases; unmatched junction bases: 2. The CDR3 protein is CASSLGQGAYEQYF. CDR3 sequence (DNA): TGTGCCAGCAGCTTGGGACAGGGGGCCTACGAGCAGTACTTC.

This clone was detected only a few times. Other DNA sequences of this sample code for an identical CDR3. This chain uses TRBV7-2 with TRBJ2-7; D gene unclear. Trimming pared 5 bases from V and 2 bases from J, leaving 4 bases between. CDR3 length: 11 residues. From germline, CDR1 is SGHTA and CDR2 FQGNSA. CDR3 nucleotides: TGTGCCAGCAGCCCAGCCTACGAGCAGTACTTC. It specifies CASSPAYEQYF.

The rearrangement uses TRBV5-5 and TRBJ2-1, with a possible D match to TRBD1 (5 bases). This CDR3 has 12 amino acids. The V gene lost 1 base and the J gene lost 6 bases, with 5 bases spanning the gap. Germline CDR1 reads SGHKS; CDR2 reads YYEKEE (reference sequence). The CDR3 protein is CASSLQGNEQFF. CDR3 nucleotide sequence: TGTGCCAGCAGCTTGCAGGGCAATGAGCAGTTCTTC.

The count of this clone is one. One junction end disagrees with the germline gene, perhaps due to a read error. The CDR3 spells CASSFGLAGYFDF. Here the CDR3 DNA reads TGTGCCAGCAGCTTCGGACTAGCGGGATATTTCGACTTC. The chain combines TRBV7-8 with TRBJ2-7; 12 bases match TRBD2. The CDR3 extends over 13 amino acids. Germline-derived CDR1 and CDR2 are SGHVS and FQNEAQ.

The chain carries TRBV14 and TRBJ1-3; D not resolved. Germline V lookup: CDR1 SGHDN, CDR2 FVKESK. Trimming removed 1 base from V and 4 bases from J, with 5 bases in between. This CDR3 has 13 residues. Here the CDR3 reads CASSQVSGNTIYF. CDR3 nucleotides: TGTGCCAGCAGCCAAGTATCCGGAAACACCATATATTTT.

This clone appeared a single time. The V call is TRBV7-2, the J call TRBJ1-5; no clear D gene. CDR3 length equals 15 residues. Germline V lookup: CDR1 SGHTA, CDR2 FQGNSA. The V end lost 1 base, the J end lost 1 base, and 8 bases lay between the germline ends. The DNA for the CDR3 is TGTGCCAGCAGCTTAGGACTGTTGAGCAATCAGCCCCAGCATTTT. This encodes CASSLGLLSNQPQHF.